The 5 T cell receptor beta chains reported below all come from one sample, sequenced in a study of T cell responses to AZD1222 COVID-19 vaccine. TCRdb keeps only in-frame clones here, not all; method: immunoSEQ multiplex PCR. The sample comprises about 76,000 clones, roughly 80% of which are singletons, and roughly 28% rests with the top ten. Sample: peripheral blood, taken 28 days after the second dose of the MenACWY control vaccine. These receptors were collected from an adult who received the MenACWY meningococcal vaccine as a control.

The J gene is TRBJ2-7, the V gene TRBV3-1 (or the pseudogene TRBV3-2); 10 bases are shared with TRBD2. This CDR3 is built from 14 residues. The trim removed 2 bases at V and 4 bases at J, leaving 2 bases unmatched. Germline CDR1 LGHDT, CDR2 YNNKEL (reference sequence). The CDR3 sequence: CASSQLGLAYEQYF. As DNA, the CDR3 is TGTGCCAGCAGCCAACTGGGACTAGCGTACGAGCAGTACTTC.

This rearrangement joins TRBV3-1 (or the pseudogene TRBV3-2) to TRBJ1-6, with a tentative D call TRBD1 (5 bases). The CDR3 has 15 amino acids. The V end lost 1 base, the J end lost 9 bases, and 13 bases lay between the germline ends. The germline gives CDR1 LGHDT, CDR2 YNNKEL (reference sequence). The CDR3 bases are TGTGCCAGCAGCCAAGTAGAAGGGGCGCGTTCACCCCTCCACTTT. It encodes CASSQVEGARSPLHF.

The sample holds one count of this clone. The DNA for the CDR3 is TGTGCCAGCAGCGTAGGGGCTGGGGGAAATCAGCCCCAGCATTTT. Protein: CASSVGAGGNQPQHF. The chain uses TRBV9 and TRBJ1-5; TRBD1 is a possible D gene (5 bases). CDR3 size: 15 residues. V lost 0 bases and J 4 bases, leaving 11 bases between the germline ends. Germline V gives CDR1 SGDLS, CDR2 YYNGEE. The full variable domain, in which reference TRBV9 and TRBJ1-5 provide the parts outside the CDR3, is DSGVTQTPKHLITATGQRVTLRCSPRSGDLSVYWYQQSLDQGLQFLIQYYNGEERAKGNILERFSAQQFPDLHSELNLSSLELGDSALYFCASSVGAGGNQPQHFGDGTRLSIL.

This chain connects TRBV4-3 to TRBJ1-2; the match to TRBD1 covers 8 bases. This CDR3 comprises 13 residues. Germline CDR1 and CDR2: LGHNA and YSLEER. The junction had 5 bases not matched to a gene; V was cut back by 3 bases and J by 8 bases. The CDR3: CASSHGTGGGYTF. The CDR3 nucleotides read TGCGCCAGCAGCCATGGGACAGGCGGCGGCTACACCTTC.

V is TRBV5-1 and J is TRBJ1-1; 9 bases are shared with TRBD1. The trim removed 4 bases at V and 4 bases at J, leaving 8 bases unmatched. Germline CDR1 SGHRS, CDR2 YFSETQ. The CDR3 loop spans 15 amino acids. CDR3 sequence (DNA): TGCGCCAGCAGCGAAACCGGGACAGGGTTCACTGAAGCTTTCTTT. This gives the protein CASSETGTGFTEAFF.